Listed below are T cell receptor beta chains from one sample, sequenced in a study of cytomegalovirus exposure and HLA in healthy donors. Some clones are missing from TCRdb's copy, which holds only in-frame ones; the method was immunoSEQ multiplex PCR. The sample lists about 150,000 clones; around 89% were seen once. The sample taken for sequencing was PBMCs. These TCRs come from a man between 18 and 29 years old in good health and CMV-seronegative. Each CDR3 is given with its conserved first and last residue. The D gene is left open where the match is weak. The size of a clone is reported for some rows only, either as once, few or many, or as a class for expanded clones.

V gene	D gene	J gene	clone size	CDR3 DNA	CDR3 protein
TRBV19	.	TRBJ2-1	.	TGTGCCAGTAAGGCCCTCGGGTACAATGAGCAGTTCTTC	CASKALGYNEQFF
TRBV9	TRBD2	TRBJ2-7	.	TGTGCCAGCAGCGTAGCCCTAGCGGGAGAAAGCTACGAGCAGTACTTC	CASSVALAGESYEQYF
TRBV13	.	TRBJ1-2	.	TGTGCCAGCAGCCGGCCATCCGGGGATGGCTACACCTTC	CASSRPSGDGYTF
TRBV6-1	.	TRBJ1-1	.	TGTGCCAGCCCCATGACAGCGAACACTGAAGCTTTCTTT	CASPMTANTEAFF
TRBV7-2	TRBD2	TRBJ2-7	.	TGTGCCAGCAGGTTAGCGGGAGTCGGATCGTACGAGCAGTACTTC	CASRLAGVGSYEQYF
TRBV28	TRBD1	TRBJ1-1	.	TGTGCCAGCAGTACCCCACAGGGGCGGACTGAAGCTTTCTTT	CASSTPQGRTEAFF
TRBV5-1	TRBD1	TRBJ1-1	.	TGCGCCAGCAGCCTAGGACAGGCCTACACATATGAAGCTTTCTTT	CASSLGQAYTYEAFF
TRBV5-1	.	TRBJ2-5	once	TGCGCCAGCAGCGGCTACAGGGTTGGGGAGACCCAGTACTTC	CASSGYRVGETQYF
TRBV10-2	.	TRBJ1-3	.	TGCGCCAGCAGTGATACCCGGGGTACTGGAAACACCATATATTTT	CASSDTRGTGNTIYF
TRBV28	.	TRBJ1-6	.	TGTGCCAGCAGTTCACCCTCCGAGGTCGTTTCGAATTCACCCCTCCACTTT	CASSSPSEVVSNSPLHF
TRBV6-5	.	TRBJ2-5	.	TGTGCCATCCGAGACAGTCAAGAGACCCAGTACTTC	CAIRDSQETQYF
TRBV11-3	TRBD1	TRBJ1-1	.	TGTGCCAGCAGCCTAACAGGGGCAGGGGCCACTGAAGCTTTCTTT	CASSLTGAGATEAFF
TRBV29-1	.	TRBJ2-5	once	TGCAGCGTTGCCAACAGGGCGAGGCAAGAGACCCAGTACTTC	CSVANRARQETQYF
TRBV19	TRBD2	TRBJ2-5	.	TGTGCCAGTAGTATTAGGAGACTAGCGGGATTCGAGACCCAGTACTTC	CASSIRRLAGFETQYF
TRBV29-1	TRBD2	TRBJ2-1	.	TGCAGCGTTCGGAGCGGGGGATACAATGAGCAGTTCTTC	CSVRSGGYNEQFF
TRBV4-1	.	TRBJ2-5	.	TGCGCCAGCAGCCCAGCGATCGACAGGTTATTCGGTTGGGAGACCCAGTACTTC	CASSPAIDRLFGWETQYF
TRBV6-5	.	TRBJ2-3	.	TGTGCCAGCAGCCCGGGTTTCGGGGTGGAAGATACGCAGTATTTT	CASSPGFGVEDTQYF
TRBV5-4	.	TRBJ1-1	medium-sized	TGTGCCAGCAGCCACGGGTTGAACACTGAAGCTTTCTTT	CASSHGLNTEAFF
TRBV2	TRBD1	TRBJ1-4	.	TGTGCCAGAGGGACAGGGGGTGAAAAACTGTTTTTT	CARGTGGEKLFF
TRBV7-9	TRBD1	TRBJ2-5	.	TGTGCCAGCACGGGGACAGGGCGGGAGGAGACCCAGTACTTC	CASTGTGREETQYF
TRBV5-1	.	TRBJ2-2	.	TGCGCCAGCAGTAGGACTACTATTCGAGGGGAGCTGTTTTTT	CASSRTTIRGELFF
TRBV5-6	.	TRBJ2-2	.	TGTGCCAGCTCCATTAGTCAGGCCGGGGAGCTGTTTTTT	CASSISQAGELFF
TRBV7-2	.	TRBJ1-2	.	TGTGCCAGCAGCCCGCGAATTACAGGGAACTATGGCTACACCTTC	CASSPRITGNYGYTF
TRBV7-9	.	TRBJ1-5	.	TGTGCCAGCAGTCTAGCTACAGGGTCCAATCAGCCCCAGCATTTT	CASSLATGSNQPQHF
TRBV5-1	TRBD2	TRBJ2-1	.	TGCGCCAGCAGCACTACTAGCGGGGGGCAAAATGAGCAGTTCTTC	CASSTTSGGQNEQFF
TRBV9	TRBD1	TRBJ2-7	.	TGTGCCAGCAGCCCCCTGGGGACAGGGGTCGGCGAGCAGTACTTC	CASSPLGTGVGEQYF
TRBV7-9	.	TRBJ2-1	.	TGTGCCAGCAGCTTAAGGCAGGGTGGCTACAATGAGCAGTTCTTC	CASSLRQGGYNEQFF
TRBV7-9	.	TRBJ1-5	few	TGTGCCAGCAGACAGGGAGAAGGGCAGCCCCAGCATTTT	CASRQGEGQPQHF
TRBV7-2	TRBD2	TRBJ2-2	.	TGTGCCAGCAGCTTAGGACTAGCGGGATCACAGGGGTTTTTT	CASSLGLAGSQGFF
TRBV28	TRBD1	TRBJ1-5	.	TGTGCCAGCACCTTTTCACAGGGGGCTCAGCCCCAGCATTTT	CASTFSQGAQPQHF
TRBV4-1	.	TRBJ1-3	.	TGCGCCAGCAGCCAAGATGATCGCAGGGGAAACACCATATATTTT	CASSQDDRRGNTIYF
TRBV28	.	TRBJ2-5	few	TGTGCCAGCAGCTATAACTATAAAGGGGTTGCGACCCAGTACTTC	CASSYNYKGVATQYF
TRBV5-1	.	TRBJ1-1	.	TGCGCCAGCAGCGCTTCGACACTGAACACTGAAGCTTTCTTT	CASSASTLNTEAFF
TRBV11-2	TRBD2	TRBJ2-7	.	TGTGCCAGCAGCTTGACGACTAGCGGTCTCTACGAGCAGTACTTC	CASSLTTSGLYEQYF
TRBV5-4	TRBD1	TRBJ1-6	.	TGTGCCAGCAGCTCGGAGGGACAGCCCAATTCACCCCTCCACTTT	CASSSEGQPNSPLHF
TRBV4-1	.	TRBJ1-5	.	TGCGCCAGCCGGGACGGACTAAATCAGCCCCAGCATTTT	CASRDGLNQPQHF
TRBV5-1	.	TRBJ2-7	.	TGCGCCAGCAGAAGGGCAGGGGACATTAACTCCTACGAGCAGTACTTC	CASRRAGDINSYEQYF
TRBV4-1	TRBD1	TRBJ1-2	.	TGCGCCAGCAGCCCGGGACAGCTTAACAACTATGGCTACACCTTC	CASSPGQLNNYGYTF
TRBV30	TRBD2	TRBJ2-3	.	TGTGCCTGCTGGACTAGCGGGGGCCCTAGCACAGATACGCAGTATTTT	CACWTSGGPSTDTQYF
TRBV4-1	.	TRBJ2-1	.	TGCGCCAGCAGCCAAGCGGGGTGGGTTGAGCAGTTCTTC	CASSQAGWVEQFF
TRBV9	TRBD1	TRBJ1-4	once	TGTGCCAGCAGCGTAGTAATAGGGGGCGACAGGAATGCAACTAATGAAAAACTGTTTTTT	CASSVVIGGDRNATNEKLFF
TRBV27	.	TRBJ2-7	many	TGTGCCAGCAGTTTATTGTTCGGGTACGAGCAGTACTTC	CASSLLFGYEQYF
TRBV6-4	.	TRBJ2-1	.	TGTGCCAGCAGTGACAAGACAGGTTTGCTCGATGAGCAGTTCTTC	CASSDKTGLLDEQFF
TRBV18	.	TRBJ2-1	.	TGTGCCAGCTCAAATACTCGACAGGCAGGGAATGAGCAGTTCTTC	CASSNTRQAGNEQFF
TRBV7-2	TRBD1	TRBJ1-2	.	TGTGCCAGCAGGCAGACAGGGGATACTTACGGCTACACCTTC	CASRQTGDTYGYTF
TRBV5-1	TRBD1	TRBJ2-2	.	TGCGCCAGCAAACGCGGGACAGGGGCCACCGGGGAGCTGTTTTTT	CASKRGTGATGELFF
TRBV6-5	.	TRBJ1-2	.	TGCGAAGGAGCGGGAAGACACTACTATGGCTACACCTTC	CEGAGRHYYGYTF
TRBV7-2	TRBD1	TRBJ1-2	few	TGTGCCAGCCCCTACAGGGGGAATGGCTACACCTTC	CASPYRGNGYTF
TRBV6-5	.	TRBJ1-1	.	TGTGCCAGCAGTTATCCGGGGTTGAACACTGAAGCTTTCTTT	CASSYPGLNTEAFF
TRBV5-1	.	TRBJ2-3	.	TGCGCCAGCAGCTTTCCTTTCACAGATACGCAGTATTTT	CASSFPFTDTQYF
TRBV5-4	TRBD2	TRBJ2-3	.	TGTGCCAGCAGCTCCAGACTAGCGGGAGGGCCAACAGATACGCAGTATTTT	CASSSRLAGGPTDTQYF
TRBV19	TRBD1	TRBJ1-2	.	TGTGCCAGTACCTTCAGGGGGCGCGGCGGTGGCTACACCTTC	CASTFRGRGGGYTF
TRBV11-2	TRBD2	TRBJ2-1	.	TGTGCCAGCAGCGCCGCTAGCGGGGGGTACAATGAGCAGTTCTTC	CASSAASGGYNEQFF